This entry lists 25 T cell receptor beta chains sequenced from one sample in a study of blood T cell repertoires in COVID-19. TCRdb keeps only in-frame clones here, not all; method: immunoSEQ multiplex PCR. Of 160,000 or so clones in the sample, 65% to 90% were seen once. What was sequenced was PBMCs or T cells enriched from blood (not recorded which). Receptor source: a man aged 50 to 59 who had recovered from COVID-19.

J is TRBJ1-2 and V is TRBV6-5; TRBD1 matches 11 bases. The V segment lost 6 bases and the J segment 7 bases; nucleotides outside the gene matches: 7. Germline CDR1 and CDR2: MNHEY and SVGAGI. CDR3 length: 14 amino acids. For the CDR3, the DNA is TGTGCCAGCAGCCGCGGACAGGGGGCGTCTGGCTACACCTTC. Its protein is CASSRGQGASGYTF.

The chain uses TRBV5-1 and TRBJ1-4; the D gene is possibly TRBD1 (6 bases). Trimming pared 4 bases from V and 6 bases from J, leaving 16 bases between. Germline loops: CDR1 SGHRS, CDR2 YFSETQ. The CDR3 contains 15 residues. The CDR3 loop is CASSLASGVDEKLFF. CDR3 nucleotide sequence: TGCGCCAGCAGCCTGGCGTCAGGGGTTGATGAAAAACTGTTTTTT.

The rearrangement joins TRBV7-3 to TRBJ2-3; 9 nucleotides line up with TRBD2. The CDR3 extends over 16 amino acids. Germline assignment: CDR1 SGHTA and CDR2 FQGTGA. The V segment lost 0 bases and the J segment 2 bases; nucleotides outside the gene matches: 3. CDR3 sequence reads: CASSLTSGGLTDTQYF. DNA for the CDR3: TGTGCCAGCAGCTTAACTAGCGGGGGCCTCACAGATACGCAGTATTTT.

The CDR3: CASNERRGQTSYEQYF. The CDR3 nucleotides are TGTGCCAGCAACGAACGCCGGGGACAGACCTCCTACGAGCAGTACTTC. The J gene is TRBJ2-7, the V gene TRBV28; 7 nucleotides line up with TRBD1. The CDR3 sequence is 16 residues long. The germline gives CDR1 MDHEN, CDR2 SYDVKM. Trimming cost V 7 bases and J 0 bases; bases outside gene matches: 12. Full variable domain (remainder filled in from reference TRBV28 and TRBJ2-7): DVKVTQSSRYLVKRTGEKVFLECVQDMDHENMFWYRQDPGLGLRLIYFSYDVKMKEKGDIPEGYSVSREKKERFSLILESASTNQTSMYLCASNERRGQTSYEQYFGPGTRLTVT.

The V call is TRBV2, the J call TRBJ2-7; 8 bases line up with TRBD1. This CDR3 comprises 14 residues. CDR1 is SNHLY and CDR2 is FYNNEI in the germline V gene. J was trimmed by 2 bases and V by 6 bases; bases with no gene match: 6. CDR3 amino acids: CASRIGQGPYEQYF. The DNA for the CDR3 is TGTGCCAGCAGAATCGGACAGGGACCCTACGAGCAGTACTTC.

The DNA of the CDR3 is TGTGCCAGCTCAACAGGGGGCCCGTATAGCAATCAGCCCCAGCATTTT. This sequence encodes CASSTGGPYSNQPQHF. J is TRBJ1-5 and V is TRBV18, with 9 bases aligning to TRBD1. This CDR3 is 16 amino acids long. CDR1 KGHSH and CDR2 LQKENI come from the germline V gene. V shed 5 bases, J shed 0 bases, and the junction held 5 bases outside the gene matches.

This sequence joins TRBV28 and TRBJ1-6, with D possibly matching TRBD1 (6 bases). CDR1 MDHEN and CDR2 SYDVKM come from the germline V gene. The CDR3 sequence is 14 residues long. Trimming took 6 bases from V and 6 from J, leaving 12 bases between them. This chain's CDR3 is CASRATGFNSPLHF. The DNA for the CDR3 is TGTGCCAGCAGGGCCACAGGGTTTAATTCACCCCTCCACTTT.

V is TRBV7-9 and J is TRBJ2-1; 7 nucleotides agree with TRBD2. This CDR3 has 14 residues. Per germline, CDR1 SEHNR and CDR2 FQNEAQ (reference sequence). J gave up 7 bases and V 4 bases, and 7 bases lay outside the gene matches. CDR3 bases: TGTGCCAGCAGCTGGCGCGGGGGATCAAATGAGCAGTTCTTC. This gives the protein CASSWRGGSNEQFF.

This chain uses TRBV14 with TRBJ2-5, with TRBD2 matching 8 bases. V lost 1 base, J lost 2 bases, and 9 bases stayed unmatched. CDR3 length: 17 residues. CDR1 is SGHDN and CDR2 is FVKESK in the germline V gene. CDR3 protein: CASSQGFRGGLQETQYF. The CDR3 coding sequence is TGTGCCAGCAGCCAAGGTTTCCGGGGGGGCCTTCAAGAGACCCAGTACTTC.

The chain couples TRBV11-2 to TRBJ2-5, with 13 bases lining up with TRBD2. The CDR3 extends over 15 amino acids. Trimming at V came to 4 bases and at J to 5 bases, leaving 4 bases not matched to a gene. Germline assignment: CDR1 SGHAT and CDR2 FQNNGV. DNA of the CDR3: TGTGCCAGCAGCTCCATACTAGCGGGGGGGGAGACCCAGTACTTC. Its translation: CASSSILAGGETQYF. Based on the CDR3 plus reference TRBV11-2 and TRBJ2-5, the full variable domain is EAGVAQSPRYKIIEKRQSVAFWCNPISGHATLYWYQQILGQGPKLLIQFQNNGVVDDSQLPKDRFSAERLKGVDSTLKIQPAKLEDSAVYLCASSSILAGGETQYFGPGTRLLVL.

The chain recombines TRBV24-1 with TRBJ2-1; perhaps TRBD2 as D (6 bases). The CDR3 is 16 amino acids. CDR1 and CDR2 (germline): KGHDR, SFDVKD. V was shortened by 2 bases and J by 3 bases, with 13 bases between the two germline ends. CDR3 protein: CATSDSSGLHYNEQFF. The CDR3 nucleotides read TGTGCCACCAGTGATTCCTCGGGACTTCACTACAATGAGCAGTTCTTC.

J is TRBJ1-2 and V is TRBV25-1, with a possible D match to TRBD1 (6 bases). Germline V CDR1 and CDR2: MGHDK, SYGVNS. The CDR3 runs 12 residues. The V end was cut by 6 bases, the J end by 3 bases, with 8 bases between. This chain's CDR3 is CASRDSHYGYTF. CDR3 DNA sequence: TGTGCCAGCAGGGACAGTCACTATGGCTACACCTTC.

The chain uses TRBV5-1 and TRBJ2-1; D gene ambiguous. V lost 4 bases and J lost 1, with 18 bases in between. CDR1 is SGHRS, CDR2 YFSETQ, per germline. This CDR3 is built from 17 residues. The CDR3 sequence is CASSTSYSGLSYNEQFF. CDR3 DNA: TGCGCCAGCAGCACCTCTTACAGTGGTCTTTCCTACAATGAGCAGTTCTTC.

The chain has TRBV19 and TRBJ2-2, with D possibly matching TRBD2 (5 bases). V was shortened by 5 bases and J by 3 bases, with 13 bases between the two germline ends. The germline V gene has CDR1 LNHDA and CDR2 SQIVND (reference sequence). This CDR3 is 15 amino acids long. The CDR3: CASSALGRDTGELFF. Here the CDR3 DNA reads TGTGCCAGTAGTGCCCTAGGGCGGGACACCGGGGAGCTGTTTTTT.

This chain links TRBV9 with TRBJ2-1, with TRBD2 matching 9 bases. The CDR3 is 15 amino acids. CDR1 is SGDLS and CDR2 is YYNGEE in the germline V gene. Unmatched junction bases numbered 7, after V lost 0 bases and J lost 9 bases. The CDR3 here is CASSVGTSVGGEQFF. DNA for the CDR3: TGTGCCAGCAGCGTAGGGACTAGCGTTGGGGGTGAGCAGTTCTTC.

The gene calls are TRBV27 and TRBJ1-2; D unclear. V shed 0 bases and J shed 7 bases, with 24 bases lying between them. Per the germline V gene, CDR1 is MNHEY and CDR2 is SMNVEV (reference sequence). The CDR3 loop spans 18 amino acids. CDR3 amino acids: CASSLSPNPVPTAGGYTF. DNA of the CDR3: TGTGCCAGCAGTTTATCCCCTAATCCGGTCCCGACCGCAGGTGGCTACACCTTC.

The table lists this clone with a few counts. This chain joins TRBV27 and TRBJ1-3; 7 bases line up with TRBD1. There are 12 residues in the CDR3. Losses at the gene ends were 10 bases for V and 4 bases for J; bases not matched to a gene: 4. The germline V gene encodes CDR1 MNHEY and CDR2 SMNVEV (reference sequence). CDR3 sequence reads: CAKTGTGNTIYF. The DNA for the CDR3 is TGTGCCAAGACAGGGACGGGAAACACCATATATTTT.

This clone was picked up one time. The rearrangement uses TRBV5-5 and TRBJ2-1, with D perhaps TRBD2 (5 bases). This CDR3 region has 15 residues. Trimming removed 2 bases from V and 0 bases from J, with 9 bases in between. Per the germline V gene, CDR1 is SGHKS and CDR2 is YYEKEE (reference sequence). The CDR3 DNA follows: TGTGCCAGCAGCTTAAGTAGCGCCTCCTACAATGAGCAGTTCTTC. This encodes CASSLSSASYNEQFF.

The chain combines TRBV27 with TRBJ1-1; weak D call: TRBD1 (6 bases). This CDR3 spans 13 amino acids. V shed 5 bases and J shed 5 bases, with 12 bases lying between them. The V gene's germline CDR1 is MNHEY and CDR2 SMNVEV (reference sequence). CDR3 DNA sequence: TGTGCCAGCAGTCCCCACAGGGCTACTGAAGCTTTCTTT. Its protein product is CASSPHRATEAFF.

CDR3: CASSALDRRYTGELFF. The CDR3 DNA is TGTGCCAGCAGCGCCCTGGACAGGCGATACACCGGGGAGCTGTTTTTT. The chain couples TRBV2 to TRBJ2-2, with TRBD1 matching 7 bases. This CDR3 is 16 amino acids long. V gave up 6 bases and J gave up 3 bases; unmatched junction bases: 10. The germline gives CDR1 SNHLY, CDR2 FYNNEI.

The V and J genes are TRBV7-9 and TRBJ1-1; D is uncertain. V was cut by 2 bases and J by 7 bases, with 11 bases left in between. The CDR3 is 13 amino acids. Germline V lookup: CDR1 SEHNR, CDR2 FQNEAQ (reference sequence). The CDR3 nucleotides are TGTGCCAGCAGCTTATCAGCGGGGATTGAAGCTTTCTTT. Translation gives CASSLSAGIEAFF.

J is TRBJ2-7 and V is TRBV9; possible D gene TRBD2, 6 bases. Deletions cut 4 bases from V and 6 bases from J, with 20 bases between. Germline V lookup: CDR1 SGDLS, CDR2 YYNGEE. The CDR3 contains 15 residues. CDR3 residues: CASSPGGVGLSEQYF. In nucleotides, the CDR3 is TGTGCCAGCAGCCCAGGCGGGGTTGGGCTGAGCGAGCAGTACTTC.

J is TRBJ1-5 and V is TRBV15, with D maybe TRBD1 (6 bases). CDR3 length equals 14 residues. Trimming removed 0 bases at V and 7 bases at J, with 10 bases between. In germline, CDR1 is LNHNV, CDR2 YYDKDF (reference sequence). This CDR3 reads CATSREGGAQPQHF. The CDR3 bases are TGTGCCACCAGCAGAGAAGGGGGGGCCCAGCCCCAGCATTTT.

J is TRBJ2-1 and V is TRBV5-1; 10 nucleotides match TRBD1. The CDR3 contains 15 residues. Germline V lookup: CDR1 SGHRS, CDR2 YFSETQ. The junction had 7 bases not matched to a gene; V was cut back by 4 bases and J by 6 bases. CDR3 DNA sequence: TGCGCCAGCAGCCCCGGGACAGGGGTCTTCAATGAGCAGTTCTTC. Protein product: CASSPGTGVFNEQFF.

CDR3 loop: CASSQGLASYEQYF. The CDR3 bases are TGCGCCAGCAGCCAGGGACTAGCGTCATACGAGCAGTACTTC. V is TRBV4-1 and J is TRBJ2-7, with TRBD2 matching 10 bases. The CDR3 extends over 14 amino acids. Germline-derived CDR1 and CDR2 are MGHRA and YSYEKL. V lost 3 bases, J lost 4 bases, and 3 bases stayed unmatched.